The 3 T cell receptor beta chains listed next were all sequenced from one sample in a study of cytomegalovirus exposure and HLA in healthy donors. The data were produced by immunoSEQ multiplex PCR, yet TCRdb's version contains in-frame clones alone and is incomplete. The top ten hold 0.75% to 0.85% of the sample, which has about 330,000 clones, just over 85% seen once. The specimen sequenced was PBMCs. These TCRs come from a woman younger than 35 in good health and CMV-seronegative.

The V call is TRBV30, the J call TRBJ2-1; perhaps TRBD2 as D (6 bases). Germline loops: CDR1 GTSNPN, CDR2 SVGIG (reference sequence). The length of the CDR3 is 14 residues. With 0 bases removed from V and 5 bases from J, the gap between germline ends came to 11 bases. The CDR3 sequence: CAWSVFGRHNEQFF. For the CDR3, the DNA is TGTGCCTGGAGTGTTTTTGGGAGGCACAATGAGCAGTTCTTC.

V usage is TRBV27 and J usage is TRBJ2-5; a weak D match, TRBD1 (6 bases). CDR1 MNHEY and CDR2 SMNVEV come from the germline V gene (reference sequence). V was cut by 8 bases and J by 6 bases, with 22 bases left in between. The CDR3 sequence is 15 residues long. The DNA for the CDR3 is TGTGCCAGCGGAAATTACAGGGAAAGGCGAAAGACCCAGTACTTC. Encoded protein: CASGNYRERRKTQYF.

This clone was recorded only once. In DNA form, the CDR3 reads TGTGCCAGCTCACCACAGGACAACGAGCCCCAGCATTTT. Translation gives CASSPQDNEPQHF. The chain combines TRBV18 with TRBJ1-5, with D possibly being TRBD1 (5 bases). The CDR3 is 13 residues long. Looked up from germline, CDR1 is KGHSH and CDR2 is LQKENI. With 1 base removed from V and 8 bases from J, the gap between germline ends came to 9 bases.